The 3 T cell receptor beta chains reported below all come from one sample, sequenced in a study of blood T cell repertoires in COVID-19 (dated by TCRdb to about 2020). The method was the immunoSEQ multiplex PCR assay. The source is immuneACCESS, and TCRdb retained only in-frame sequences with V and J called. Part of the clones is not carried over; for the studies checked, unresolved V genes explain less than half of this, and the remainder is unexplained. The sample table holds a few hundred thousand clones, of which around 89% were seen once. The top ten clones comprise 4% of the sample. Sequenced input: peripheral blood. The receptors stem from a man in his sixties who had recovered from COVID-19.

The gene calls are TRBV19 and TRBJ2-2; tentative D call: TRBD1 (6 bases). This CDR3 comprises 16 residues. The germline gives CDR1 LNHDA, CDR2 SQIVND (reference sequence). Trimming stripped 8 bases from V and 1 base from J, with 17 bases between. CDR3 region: CASQMWGTLNTGELFF. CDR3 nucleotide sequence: TGTGCCAGTCAAATGTGGGGGACACTGAACACCGGGGAGCTGTTTTTT.

This CDR3 reads CASSRSARGTEAFF. CDR3 nucleotide sequence: TGTGCCAGCTCAAGGTCTGCGCGAGGGACTGAAGCTTTCTTT. The chain combines TRBV18 with TRBJ1-1; unclear D gene. This CDR3 region has 14 residues. Germline CDR1 KGHSH, CDR2 LQKENI. V shed 5 bases and J shed 5 bases, with 15 bases lying between them.

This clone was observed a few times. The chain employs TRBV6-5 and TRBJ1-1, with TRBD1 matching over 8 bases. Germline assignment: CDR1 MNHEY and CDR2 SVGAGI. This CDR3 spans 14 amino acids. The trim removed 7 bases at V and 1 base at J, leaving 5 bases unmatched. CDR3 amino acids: CASTEDRGNTEAFF. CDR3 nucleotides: TGTGCCAGCACGGAAGACAGGGGGAACACTGAAGCTTTCTTT.